This entry features one T cell receptor (beta chain) sequence. These data belong to a study of T cell changes during pregnancy in multiple sclerosis. The V end was cut by 1 base, the J end by 4 bases, with 16 bases between. The CDR3 sequence is 17 residues long. The V gene's germline CDR1 is MGHRA and CDR2 YSYEKL. TCRdb keeps only in-frame clones here, not all; method: immunoSEQ multiplex PCR. The sample contains fewer than 50,000 clones, around nine tenths of which appear only once. The clonotype comes from a female donor in good health, enrolled as a control in a pregnancy study. The genes are TRBV4-1 and TRBJ1-4, with unresolved D. The material sequenced was CD4+ T cells from peripheral blood mononuclear cells, taken in the second trimester of pregnancy. The DNA for the CDR3 is TGCGCCAGCAGCCAAGCTCCACCAGGTGCGATTAATGAAAAACTGTTTTTT. Translated: CASSQAPPGAINEKLFF.